This T cell receptor (beta chain) was observed in a study of T cells after yellow fever vaccination. Study-level information: Any fraction with a low cell number was prepared using SMART-Seq v4 Ultra Low Input.

Findings of the study overall: The study found a weaker secondary response that peaked faster, day 5 versus 15. The CD4 compartment and the CD8 compartment contained a small share of clonotypes in common.

This clonotype was observed many times. Its matching antigen is unknown. TCRdb redid the calling of the 5' RACE reads with MiXCR, one entry per CDR3 protein. This sample carries a few hundred thousand distinct CDR3 sequences, about a sixth of them seen once, and the ten largest clones take around 15%. V dropped 8 bases and J dropped 9 bases, with 20 bases sitting between them. Germline V gene sequence: CDR1 SEHNR, CDR2 FQNEAQ (reference sequence). The CDR3 runs 15 residues. The source of this sequence is a man younger than 30 who received the YFV17D yellow fever vaccine. The material sequenced was PBMCs, taken less than 6 days after the first yellow fever vaccination. This sequence joins TRBV7-9 and TRBJ1-6; D is undetermined. The CDR3 coding sequence is TGTGCCAGCGCTATGTCAAGGGTGGTTGGTTCACCCCTCCACTTT. It specifies CASAMSRVVGSPLHF.